The present T cell receptor (beta chain) was sequenced within a study of blood T cell repertoires in COVID-19. Losses at the gene ends were 1 base for V and 2 bases for J; bases not matched to a gene: 8. In germline, CDR1 is LGHNA, CDR2 YNFKEQ. The length of the CDR3 is 16 residues. Some clones are missing from TCRdb's copy, which holds only in-frame ones; the method was immunoSEQ multiplex PCR. The sample holds about 150,000 clones, about 85% seen once. The sequenced sample was peripheral blood. The rearrangement links TRBV4-2 to TRBJ2-7; 7 bases line up with TRBD1. The source of this sequence is a man aged 60-69 years with COVID-19, enrolled during active disease. CDR3 DNA: TGTGCCAGCAGCCAAGCACAGCGACAGGGAACCTACGAGCAGTACTTC. It is translated as CASSQAQRQGTYEQYF.